This T cell receptor (beta chain) was sequenced in a study of beta chain features in type 1 diabetes. Whole-study findings and limits: Type 1 diabetes patients had VDJ junctions that carried fewer insertions and more deletions.

The investigators reverse transcribed all of the isolated RNA, so they sequenced expressed TCRB transcripts. An average of around 3.9 million reads was obtained for naive, central memory and regulatory T cell samples. Sequencing used immunoSEQ multiplex PCR; TCRdb keeps in-frame clones, though not all of them. Here the sample spans 900,000 or so clones, about 17% being singletons. Blood was drawn once from each donor into heparinised tubes. The draws averaged approximately 110 mL. This clone turned up a few times. Antigen unknown. The sample comprised naive CD4+ T cells from blood. This receptor was obtained from a woman between 18 and 29 years old in good health.

CDR3 bases: TGCGCCAGCACAGGGACGACTCAAGAGACCCAGTACTTC. It encodes CASTGTTQETQYF. V is TRBV5-1 and J is TRBJ2-5; possibly TRBD1 or TRBD2 for D (5 bases each). CDR1 and CDR2 from the germline V gene are SGHRS and YFSETQ. V was pared by 6 bases and J by 2 bases, with 11 bases between. This CDR3 has 13 residues. Based on the CDR3 plus reference TRBV5-1 and TRBJ2-5, the full variable domain is KAGVTQTPRYLIKTRGQQVTLSCSPISGHRSVSWYQQTPGQGLQFLFEYFSETQRNKGNFPGRFSGRQFSNSRSEMNVSTLELGDSALYLCASTGTTQETQYFGPGTRLLVL.